This T cell receptor (beta chain) was sequenced during a study of cytomegalovirus exposure and HLA in healthy donors. Findings of the study overall: The authors reported that TCR beta sequences could predict HLA-A and HLA-B alleles. These predictions were accurate for most subjects in the first cohort. Donors were assumed by presence/absence analyses to have roughly uniform sequencing depth. In vitro assays verified that a few CMV-associated chains recognized CMV antigens specifically.

Germline assignment: CDR1 MNHEY and CDR2 SVGAGI. The CDR3 is 14 amino acids. Trimming cost V 2 bases and J 5 bases; bases outside gene matches: 6. The PCR had 60 Vbeta and 13 Jbeta primers. Some clones are missing from TCRdb's copy, which holds only in-frame ones; the method was immunoSEQ multiplex PCR. The top ten hold 8% to 13% of the sample, which has 150,000 to 200,000 clones, approximately 71% seen once. A remark on this clone: The antigen is unknown.

The chain uses TRBV6-5 and TRBJ2-7; 7 bases are a match to TRBD1. The sample was PBMCs. The receptor comes from a man in his thirties or forties in good health and CMV-seropositive. The CDR3 DNA reads as TGTGCCAGCAGTTACAATAAAGGGGGCCACGAGCAGTACTTC. This encodes CASSYNKGGHEQYF.